These 23 T cell receptor beta chains came from one sample sequenced in a study of post-analysis software for immune sequencing data. General observations from the study: Patients showed TRBV5-6, TRBV5-1 and TRBV20-1 among roughly 5 TRBV segments more frequent than in controls.

What these receptors recognize is not known. Prepared TCR beta cDNA libraries contained unique molecular identifiers. MiXCR, run by TCRdb on the PCR reads, gives a single entry per CDR3 protein. The data contain 800,000 to 950,000 distinct CDR3 sequences, around 50% of them singletons. The sequencing input was blood. The origin of the receptors is a girl aged 5 to 17 with multiple sclerosis.

The CDR3 DNA is TGTGCCAGCAGCTCACAGGGGAAGGTCACTGAAGCTTTCTTT. Amino acid sequence: CASSSQGKVTEAFF. This chain uses TRBV5-6 with TRBJ1-1, with 7 bases lining up with TRBD1. This CDR3 contains 14 residues. In germline, CDR1 is SGHDT, CDR2 YYEEEE. Losses at the gene ends were 3 bases for V and 4 bases for J; bases not matched to a gene: 6. The full variable domain, with the rest looked up from reference TRBV5-6 and TRBJ1-1, is DAGVTQSPTHLIKTRGQQVTLRCSPKSGHDTVSWYQQALGQGPQFIFQYYEEEERQRGNFPDRFSGHQFPNYSSELNVNALLLGDSALYLCASSSQGKVTEAFFGQGTRLTVV.

The chain is built from TRBV4-1 and TRBJ2-3; no clear D. This CDR3 is 14 amino acids long. V shed 0 bases and J shed 9 bases, with 13 bases lying between them. Germline V gives CDR1 MGHRA, CDR2 YSYEKL. CDR3 sequence reads: CASSQDSPAETQYF. Here the CDR3 DNA reads TGCGCCAGCAGCCAAGATTCCCCGGCGGAGACGCAGTATTTT.

This chain links TRBV4-1 with TRBJ1-2; D is possibly TRBD1 (5 bases). CDR1 and CDR2 from the germline V gene are MGHRA and YSYEKL. The CDR3 has 14 amino acids. Trimming removed 4 bases at V and 2 bases at J, with 11 bases between. The CDR3 DNA follows: TGCGCCAGCAGCCCTCACCGGGGGAACTATGGCTACACCTTC. Translating it yields CASSPHRGNYGYTF.

The chain has TRBV5-1 and TRBJ2-1; TRBD1 matches at 8 bases. Germline assignment: CDR1 SGHRS and CDR2 YFSETQ. V trimming: 3 bases; J trimming: 10 bases; junction bases outside the gene matches: 12. The length of the CDR3 is 15 residues. The CDR3 here is CASSWDGQGIREQFF. CDR3 coding DNA: TGCGCCAGCAGCTGGGATGGACAGGGTATCCGGGAGCAGTTCTTC.

This clonotype was counted many times. This sequence joins TRBV29-1 and TRBJ1-2, with 7 bases aligning to TRBD1. The CDR3 spans 14 residues. J gave up 3 bases and V 1 base, and 5 bases lay outside the gene matches. The germline CDR1 and CDR2 sequences are SQVTM and ANQGSEA. The CDR3 sequence is CSVEVRDSYYGYTF. The DNA for the CDR3 is TGCAGCGTTGAAGTCCGGGACAGCTACTATGGCTACACCTTC.

This clonotype was counted a few times. V gene TRBV7-2 combines with J gene TRBJ2-5; 10 bases line up with TRBD2. Unmatched junction bases numbered 2, after V lost 2 bases and J lost 2 bases. Germline V gives CDR1 SGHTA, CDR2 FQGNSA. The CDR3 totals 15 residues. CDR3: CASSLSAGGQETQYF. The CDR3 DNA is TGTGCCAGCAGCTTATCAGCGGGGGGGCAAGAGACCCAGTACTTC.

As for this clonotype: Given a much more abundant clone one base away, this may be a read error. V is TRBV5-6 and J is TRBJ2-2, with a weak D call TRBD2 (5 bases). Germline-derived CDR1 and CDR2 are SGHDT and YYEEEE. Trimming cost V 7 bases and J 2 bases, with 15 bases left between them. This CDR3 has 15 residues. CDR3 sequence: CASGEGDFNTGELFF. CDR3 bases: TGTGCCAGCGGCGAGGGAGATTTTAACACCGGGGAGCTGTTTTTT.

The chain employs TRBV12-5 and TRBJ2-1; 7 nucleotides match TRBD1. This CDR3 contains 17 residues. Germline-derived CDR1 and CDR2 are LGHNT and FRNRAP. Germline trimming cut 6 bases from V and 8 bases from J; bases unmatched to any gene: 19. In nucleotides, the CDR3 is TGTGCTAGTGGCACCACCTGGACAGGTGGCCGTATGGATGAGCAGTTCTTC. This sequence encodes CASGTTWTGGRMDEQFF.

The J gene is TRBJ2-7, the V gene TRBV10-3; D remains ambiguous. CDR3 size: 12 residues. Germline lookup yields CDR1 ENHRY and CDR2 SYGVKD. V dropped 3 bases and J dropped 2 bases, with 5 bases sitting between them. CDR3 in DNA: TGTGCCATCAGTGATTTGGCCTACGAGCAGTACTTC. This codes for CAISDLAYEQYF.

In this sample, this clonotype turned up once. The J gene is TRBJ2-4, the V gene TRBV20-1; D perhaps matches TRBD1 (6 bases). With the DNA end fitting TRBJ2-7 better, the J assignment may be wrong. CDR3 length: 15 amino acids. The germline V gene encodes CDR1 DFQATT and CDR2 SNEGSKA (reference sequence). CDR3 sequence reads: CSARDSAAGEYEQYF. CDR3 DNA: TGCAGTGCTAGAGATTCGGCTGCAGGGGAGTACGAGCAGTACTTC.

The chain couples TRBV9 to TRBJ1-4; 7 nucleotides match TRBD1. V was pared by 4 bases and J by 3 bases, with 6 bases of the junction left unmatched. Germline lookup yields CDR1 SGDLS and CDR2 YYNGEE. The CDR3 consists of 15 residues. CDR3 residues: CASSSTGHPNEKLFF. In nucleotides, the CDR3 is TGTGCCAGCAGCTCGACAGGGCATCCTAATGAAAAACTGTTTTTT. The complete variable domain, with remaining parts taken from reference TRBV9 and TRBJ1-4, reads DSGVTQTPKHLITATGQRVTLRCSPRSGDLSVYWYQQSLDQGLQFLIQYYNGEERAKGNILERFSAQQFPDLHSELNLSSLELGDSALYFCASSSTGHPNEKLFFGSGTQLSVL.

The V gene is TRBV3-1, the J gene TRBJ1-6; no reliable D call. Germline loops: CDR1 LGHDT, CDR2 YNNKEL (reference sequence). The CDR3 covers 14 residues. Trimming took off 4 bases at V and 16 bases at J, with 20 bases between the two ends. CDR3 sequence (DNA): TGTGCCAGCAGCCTTCAGTCGAATTCTGCGGTGCTCCACTTT. It specifies CASSLQSNSAVLHF. The full variable domain, in which reference TRBV3-1 and TRBJ1-6 provide the parts outside the CDR3, is DTAVSQTPKYLVTQMGNDKSIKCEQNLGHDTMYWYKQDSKKFLKIMFSYNNKELIINETVPNRFSPKSPDKAHLNLHINSLELGDSAVYFCASSLQSNSAVLHFGNGTRLTVT.

This sequence joins TRBV6-1 and TRBJ1-4; 7 bases line up with TRBD1. The CDR3 covers 14 residues. V trimming: 4 bases; J trimming: 6 bases; junction bases outside the gene matches: 5. From germline, CDR1 is MNHNS and CDR2 SASEGT. The CDR3 nucleotides are TGTGCCAGCAGTGCTCGGGACAGCTATGAAAAACTGTTTTTT. Encoded protein: CASSARDSYEKLFF.

The genes are TRBV20-1 and TRBJ2-5, with no clear D. Germline lookup yields CDR1 DFQATT and CDR2 SNEGSKA (reference sequence). Trimming took 0 bases from V and 5 from J, leaving 13 bases between them. The CDR3 contains 14 residues. The CDR3 DNA reads TGCAGTGCTAGAGATCTGGCAGAGTGGGAGACCCAGTACTTC. Residues: CSARDLAEWETQYF.

The chain carries TRBV5-1 and TRBJ2-1; 10 bases are a match to TRBD1. With V trimmed by 3 bases and J by 7 bases, 7 bases remained unmatched. The CDR3 has 15 residues. From germline, CDR1 is SGHRS and CDR2 YFSETQ. This CDR3 reads CASSSSDRGRNEQFF. CDR3 DNA: TGCGCCAGCAGCTCCTCTGACAGGGGGCGGAATGAGCAGTTCTTC.

The chain has TRBV2 and TRBJ2-7, with D perhaps matching TRBD1 (5 bases). Trimming removed 8 bases at V and 4 bases at J, with 18 bases between. CDR3 length equals 14 residues. CDR1 is SNHLY, CDR2 FYNNEI, per germline. The CDR3 region has the DNA TGTGCCAGCTATGAGCAGGGAACCATATACGAGCAGTACTTC. This sequence encodes CASYEQGTIYEQYF.

This CDR3 is CASSLTGPPNTEAFF. DNA for the CDR3: TGTGCCAGCAGTCTCACAGGACCCCCGAACACTGAAGCTTTCTTT. The rearrangement links TRBV6-2 or TRBV6-3 to TRBJ1-1, with a possible D match to TRBD1 (5 bases). Trimming took 5 bases from V and 1 from J, leaving 14 bases between them. The CDR3 has 15 residues. Germline V CDR1 and CDR2: MNHEY, SVGEGT.

This chain uses TRBV7-9 with TRBJ2-1, with 12 positions matching TRBD2. V was pared by 4 bases and J by 7 bases, with 8 bases of the junction left unmatched. Germline loops: CDR1 SEHNR, CDR2 FQNEAQ (reference sequence). This CDR3 has 16 residues. Written as DNA, the CDR3 is TGTGCCAGCAGCTCCCCTCTAGCGGGGGGGCCTAATGAGCAGTTCTTC. Protein: CASSSPLAGGPNEQFF.

The gene calls are TRBV11-2 and TRBJ2-7, with 14 bases matching TRBD2. The CDR3 contains 15 residues. V gave up 6 bases and J gave up 2 bases; unmatched junction bases: 3. Germline CDR1 and CDR2: SGHAT and FQNNGV. This chain's CDR3 is CASRGLAGGAYEQYF. CDR3 coding DNA: TGTGCCAGCAGAGGACTAGCGGGAGGAGCCTACGAGCAGTACTTC.

The chain joins TRBV29-1 to TRBJ1-1, with TRBD1 identical over 7 bases. Germline V gene data show CDR1 as SQVTM and CDR2 as ANQGSEA. The CDR3 consists of 12 residues. Trimming at V came to 3 bases and at J to 7 bases, leaving 5 bases not matched to a gene. CDR3 nucleotides: TGCAGCGTTGAGGGACAGACGGATGAAGCTTTCTTT. Its translation: CSVEGQTDEAFF.

This clonotype came up a few times. The chain joins TRBV3-1 to TRBJ2-6, with 7 bases fitting TRBD1. V lost 3 bases to trimming and J lost 0 bases; unmatched junction nucleotides: 14. Germline CDR1 is LGHDT and CDR2 is YNNKEL (reference sequence). The CDR3 sequence is 20 residues long. Here the CDR3 reads CASSHSAGTAQHSGANVLTF. CDR3 DNA: TGTGCCAGCAGCCATTCCGCCGGGACAGCTCAACACTCTGGGGCCAACGTCCTGACTTTC.

This chain uses TRBV24-1 with TRBJ2-1; maybe TRBD2 (6 bases). Germline V CDR1 and CDR2: KGHDR, SFDVKD. The CDR3 runs to 13 residues. Trimming took 4 bases from V and 6 from J, leaving 9 bases between them. The CDR3 spells CATSDPGGNEQFF. DNA for the CDR3: TGTGCCACCAGTGACCCCGGGGGCAATGAGCAGTTCTTC.

The J gene is TRBJ2-6, the V gene TRBV27; D is ambiguous. The CDR3 totals 15 residues. Trimming shortened V by 2 bases and J by 4 bases, and 9 bases separated the two germline ends. Germline assignment: CDR1 MNHEY and CDR2 SMNVEV (reference sequence). CDR3: CASSLDFGGANVLTF. Written as DNA, the CDR3 is TGTGCCAGCAGTTTAGATTTTGGGGGGGCCAACGTCCTGACTTTC.